This is a list of T cell receptor beta chains from one sample in a study of cytomegalovirus exposure and HLA in healthy donors. Repertoires were generated with immunoSEQ multiplex PCR, while TCRdb's copy carries only in-frame clones and drops some. Of 45,000 to 70,000 clones detected, more than 90% appear once; the ten largest clones hold more than 0.85%. The sequenced material came from PBMCs. The receptors shown here come from a man between 18 and 29 years old in good health and CMV-seronegative. The CDR3 runs from the conserved cysteine through the conserved F or W. D genes are given only for firm matches. Clone size, where shown, is once, few, many, or a class for clones that have expanded.

d_gene,j_gene,abundance,v_gene,CDR3nt,CDR3aa
TRBD1,TRBJ2-5,NA,TRBV27,TGTGCCAGCAGTGATGGGACAGCTAGGGAAAAAGAGACCCAGTACTTC,CASSDGTAREKETQYF
NA,TRBJ2-5,NA,TRBV4-1,TGCGCCAGCAGCCAAGGAGGCAGCCAAGAGACCCAGTACTTC,CASSQGGSQETQYF
NA,TRBJ2-7,NA,TRBV7-8,TGTGCCAGCAGCTTCGCCCTAACCTACGAGCAGTACTTC,CASSFALTYEQYF
TRBD1,TRBJ2-6,NA,TRBV27,TGTGCCAGCAGTCCGCCATGGGACAGGGGTGTGCGATCTGGGGCCAACGTCCTGACTTTC,CASSPPWDRGVRSGANVLTF
NA,TRBJ2-1,NA,TRBV10-3,TGTGCCATCAGAACTAGTGTCTATGAGCAGTTCTTC,CAIRTSVYEQFF
TRBD2,TRBJ2-5,NA,TRBV11-3,TGTGCCAGCAGCTTTGCGAAGTCGGCGGGAGGGCTTCTCGAGACCCAGTACTTC,CASSFAKSAGGLLETQYF
NA,TRBJ1-1,NA,TRBV29-1,TGCAGCGTGTCCCTGGGGGGGACTGAAGCTTTCTTT,CSVSLGGTEAFF
TRBD2,TRBJ2-5,NA,TRBV2,TGTGCCAAATCTCAACCTAGACTAGCGGGATTGGAGACCCAGTACTTC,CAKSQPRLAGLETQYF
TRBD2,TRBJ2-7,NA,TRBV27,TGTGCCAGCAGTTTATCGGGGACTAGCTATTACGAGCAGTACTTC,CASSLSGTSYYEQYF
TRBD1,TRBJ2-3,NA,TRBV5-6,TGTGCCAGCAGCTTGATGGACAGGAGCACAGATACGCAGTATTTT,CASSLMDRSTDTQYF
TRBD2,TRBJ2-5,NA,TRBV6-5,TGTGCCAGCAGTTCTAGCGGAGCTACCAAAGAGACCCAGTACTTC,CASSSSGATKETQYF
NA,TRBJ2-7,few,TRBV5-6,TGTGCCAGCAGCTCTCAGGGAAGCTACGAGCAGTACTTC,CASSSQGSYEQYF
TRBD2,TRBJ2-1,NA,TRBV2,TGTGCCAGCAGTGATAGGCTAGCGGGAGGGCCGGGGCAGTTCTTC,CASSDRLAGGPGQFF
NA,TRBJ1-1,NA,TRBV27,TGTGCCAGCAGTTCCAGGTTCACTGAAGCTTTCTTT,CASSSRFTEAFF
TRBD1,TRBJ1-1,NA,TRBV5-1,TGCGCCAGCAGCTTACGACAGGGGTCGGACACTGAAGCTTTCTTT,CASSLRQGSDTEAFF
NA,TRBJ1-5,once,TRBV19,TGTGCCAGTAGTATAGCCTTTAACCAGTCGGGGTACAGCAATCAGCCCCAGCATTTT,CASSIAFNQSGYSNQPQHF
TRBD2,TRBJ2-1,once,TRBV9,TGTGCCAGCAGCTCGCCGACTAGCGGGGCCTCTGGGAATGAGCAGTTCTTC,CASSSPTSGASGNEQFF
NA,TRBJ1-1,NA,TRBV2,TGTGCCAGCTGGGCAGGCGATATGAACACTGAAGCTTTCTTT,CASWAGDMNTEAFF
TRBD2,TRBJ2-1,once,TRBV7-3,TGTGCCAGCAGCCCTCTAGCGGGAGTGGGTGAGCAGTTCTTC,CASSPLAGVGEQFF
NA,TRBJ2-2,NA,TRBV28,TGTGCCAGCGGGCTTCTGAACACCGGGGAGCTGTTTTTT,CASGLLNTGELFF
TRBD2,TRBJ2-7,NA,TRBV7-8,TGTGCCAGCAGCTTAGCAAATGGGAGGGGCGAGCAGTACTTC,CASSLANGRGEQYF
NA,TRBJ2-6,NA,TRBV28,TGTGCCAGCAGTTTTCGAGCTGGGGCCAACGTCCTGACTTTC,CASSFRAGANVLTF
NA,TRBJ1-2,NA,TRBV19,TGTGCCACGCGACAGGAGAATTCCTATGGCTACACCTTC,CATRQENSYGYTF
NA,TRBJ1-5,NA,TRBV6-6,TGTGCCAGCAGTTATGTGGGAGACGATCAGCCCCAGCATTTT,CASSYVGDDQPQHF
TRBD1,TRBJ1-4,once,TRBV5-4,TGTGCCAGCAGCGACGGTCCGACAGGGGCTAATGAAAAACTGTTTTTT,CASSDGPTGANEKLFF
NA,TRBJ2-3,few,TRBV18,TGTGCCAGCTCACCAGCGGGTTCTAGCACAGATACGCAGTATTTT,CASSPAGSSTDTQYF
NA,TRBJ1-1,NA,TRBV20-1,TGCAGTGCTACAGGGGACACTGAAGCTTTCTTT,CSATGDTEAFF
NA,TRBJ2-7,NA,TRBV30,TGTGCCTGGAGTGTACTCCAGGGGGGCTACTACGAGCAGTACTTC,CAWSVLQGGYYEQYF
TRBD1,TRBJ2-1,NA,TRBV11-3,TGTGCCAGCAGCTCGGGAACTTCAGGGGGTGAGCAGTTCTTC,CASSSGTSGGEQFF
NA,TRBJ1-1,NA,TRBV6-6,TGTGCCAGCAGTTACTCGGCCGCACCGAACACTGAAGCTTTCTTT,CASSYSAAPNTEAFF
NA,TRBJ1-1,NA,TRBV18,TGTGCCAGCTCAAACACGGGGGGGACTGAAGCTTTCTTT,CASSNTGGTEAFF
TRBD1,TRBJ1-1,once,TRBV30,TGTGCCTGGATGACAGGGGCAATGAACACTGAAGCTTTCTTT,CAWMTGAMNTEAFF
NA,TRBJ2-7,NA,TRBV7-2,TGTGCCAGCAGCTTATTTCAAGAGCAGTACTTC,CASSLFQEQYF
NA,TRBJ1-1,NA,TRBV2,TGTGCCAGCAGGGCCAGGGGAATGAACACTGAAGCTTTCTTT,CASRARGMNTEAFF
TRBD1,TRBJ2-7,NA,TRBV5-1,TGCGCCAGCAGCTTCCGGACAGGGTGGCCCCAGGATGAGCAGTACTTC,CASSFRTGWPQDEQYF
NA,TRBJ2-1,NA,TRBV19,TGTGCCAGTAGTATCCAGGGGTTTCGAGGCGAGCAGTTCTTC,CASSIQGFRGEQFF
TRBD1,TRBJ2-7,NA,TRBV27,TGTGCCAGCAGTAGGACAGGGTCGCACGAGCAGTACTTC,CASSRTGSHEQYF
TRBD2,TRBJ2-2,NA,TRBV4-2,TGTGCCAGCAGCCAAAAAAGAGGCTCGGCGGGAGAAGTCGGGGAGCTGTTTTTT,CASSQKRGSAGEVGELFF
NA,TRBJ1-1,NA,TRBV9,TGTGCCAGCAGCGTTCGGCCGGGGGTTTTGAACACTGAAGCTTTCTTT,CASSVRPGVLNTEAFF
NA,TRBJ2-7,NA,TRBV7-2,TGTGCCAGCAGCCCCCCAGGTTCGGGGGAGCAGTACTTC,CASSPPGSGEQYF
TRBD2,TRBJ2-1,NA,TRBV30,TGTGCCTGGTTATGGACTAGCGGGAACGGTGGAAAGCAGTTCTTC,CAWLWTSGNGGKQFF
NA,TRBJ1-1,NA,TRBV5-6,TGTGCCAGCAGTCGCCCCCACAATATGAACACTGAAGCTTTCTTT,CASSRPHNMNTEAFF
NA,TRBJ1-5,NA,TRBV19,TGTGCCAGTAGCAGGAGGGATCAGCCCCAGCATTTT,CASSRRDQPQHF
TRBD2,TRBJ2-5,once,TRBV5-1,TGCGCCAGCAGTACTGGGACTAGCGGGTACCAAGAGACCCAGTACTTC,CASSTGTSGYQETQYF
NA,TRBJ1-1,NA,TRBV30,TGTGCCTGGAAGGAAACAGGGATGAACACTGAAGCTTTCTTT,CAWKETGMNTEAFF
TRBD2,TRBJ2-7,NA,TRBV11-3,TGTGCCAGCAGCTTAGATTCACTAGCGGGAGTCGAATACGAGCAGTACTTC,CASSLDSLAGVEYEQYF
NA,TRBJ1-1,NA,TRBV28,TGTGCCAGCAGTTTTTACAGGTTGAACACTGAAGCTTTCTTT,CASSFYRLNTEAFF
NA,TRBJ1-5,NA,TRBV5-5,TGTGCCAGCAGCTTGTCCTGGGAGCGTCAGCCCCAGCATTTT,CASSLSWERQPQHF
TRBD2,TRBJ2-1,once,TRBV9,TGTGCCAGCAGCGTAGGAGGGAGGGCCTACAATGAGCAGTTCTTC,CASSVGGRAYNEQFF
TRBD2,TRBJ2-7,few,TRBV7-9,TGTGCCAGCACCCCCGCCGGGAGGTTGTACGAGCAGTACTTC,CASTPAGRLYEQYF
TRBD1,TRBJ1-5,once,TRBV28,TGTGCCAGCAGTTTCCCAGGGGGCCAACGTCAGCCCCAGCATTTT,CASSFPGGQRQPQHF
NA,TRBJ2-7,NA,TRBV5-1,TGCGCCAGCAGCTTGGACACCCTTAACGAGCAGTACTTC,CASSLDTLNEQYF
NA,TRBJ1-4,NA,TRBV11-3,TGTGCCAGCAGCATCTACAGGAATGAAAAACTGTTTTTT,CASSIYRNEKLFF
NA,TRBJ2-7,NA,TRBV10-3,TGTGCCATCAGTCACACAGGGTCCGAGCAGTACTTC,CAISHTGSEQYF